This T cell receptor beta chain appears in the sequencing data of a study of cytomegalovirus exposure and HLA in healthy donors. Note on this clone: As yet, its antigen is unknown. The sample has other DNA sequences that encode this CDR3 too.

PCR used 60 Vbeta primers and 13 Jbeta primers. TCRdb keeps only in-frame clones here, not all; method: immunoSEQ multiplex PCR. The data show tens of thousands of clones, 68% seen once. Germline assignment: CDR1 MNHNS and CDR2 SASEGT. V was clipped by 3 bases and J by 2 bases; unmatched bases: 4. The CDR3 is made up of 15 amino acids. Study-level findings and limits: With later analysis, a missense DCLRE1C variant became linked to TCR beta V- and J-gene trimming. When a later analysis compared HLA-associated TCR beta chains with equally common others, the HLA-associated chains turned out to be more clonally expanded and to have lower generation probabilities. A prior analysis recorded that most TCR beta V segments were productive about 87% or about 30% of the time.

This chain uses TRBV6-1 with TRBJ2-1; 7 bases line up with TRBD1. The source of this sequence is a young woman in good health and CMV-seronegative. The material sequenced was PBMCs. CDR3 region: CASSDRGRTYNEQFF. CDR3 DNA: TGTGCCAGCAGTGATAGGGGGCGGACCTACAATGAGCAGTTCTTC.